Below are 26 T cell receptor beta chains sequenced from a single sample in a study of PD-1 blockade in classical Hodgkin lymphoma (dated by TCRdb to the early 2020s). Library generation was performed with the immunoSEQ multiplex PCR assay. Imported from immuneACCESS, the table was reduced by TCRdb to in-frame sequences with V and J called. These copies leave out some clones; in studies compared against another copy, an unresolved V gene accounts for under half, and the cause of the remainder is not known. Counted in this sample were about 25,000 clones; about 80% of them appeared once. In total, the top ten clones hold 6.7% of the sample. The time point label of this sample denotes: cycle 1 day 1 (C1D1), immediately before nivolumab initiation. All trial patients had relapsed after autologous stem cell transplantation, with cohorts A, B and C differing in prior brentuximab vedotin exposure. The sample in question was peripheral blood mononuclear cells (PBMCs), obtained at baseline. These TCRs come from a human donor with classical Hodgkin lymphoma.

The V gene is TRBV6-5, the J gene TRBJ1-5; the match to TRBD1 covers 10 bases. CDR1 MNHEY and CDR2 SVGAGI come from the germline V gene. The CDR3 spans 15 residues. The V segment lost 6 bases and the J segment 3 bases; nucleotides outside the gene matches: 5. CDR3 residues: CASSPGTGANQPQHF. The DNA of the CDR3 is TGTGCCAGCAGCCCCGGGACAGGGGCCAATCAGCCCCAGCATTTT.

The rearrangement joins TRBV5-4 to TRBJ1-6; D unresolved. V lost 0 bases, J lost 7 bases, and 11 bases lay in between. The germline V gene encodes CDR1 SGHNT and CDR2 YYREEE (reference sequence). This CDR3 spans 15 amino acids. The CDR3 is CASSLAETENSPLHF. As DNA, the CDR3 is TGTGCCAGCAGCTTGGCCGAAACAGAAAATTCACCCCTCCACTTT.

The gene calls are TRBV15 and TRBJ2-5; TRBD2 aligns across 11 bases. CDR1 is LNHNV, CDR2 YYDKDF, per germline (reference sequence). V gave up 4 bases and J gave up 5 bases; unmatched junction bases: 9. The CDR3 has 16 residues. The CDR3 loop is CATSITRLAGRETQYF. The CDR3 DNA sequence: TGTGCCACCAGCATAACTAGACTAGCGGGGAGGGAGACCCAGTACTTC. The entire variable domain, with the rest obtained from reference TRBV15 and TRBJ2-5, is as follows: DAMVIQNPRYQVTQFGKPVTLSCSQTLNHNVMYWYQQKSSQAPKLLFHYYDKDFNNEADTPDNFQSRRPNTSFCFLDIRSPGLGDTAMYLCATSITRLAGRETQYFGPGTRLLVL.

This CDR3 reads CASSWTRGQNEKLFF. The CDR3 DNA is TGTGCCAGCAGCTGGACCCGGGGGCAAAACGAAAAACTGTTTTTT. The rearrangement joins TRBV27 to TRBJ1-4; D is possibly TRBD1 (6 bases). This CDR3 has 15 residues. V lost 6 bases and J lost 8, with 19 bases in between. Looked up from germline, CDR1 is MNHEY and CDR2 is SMNVEV (reference sequence).

The chain links TRBV7-9 to TRBJ2-5; TRBD1 matches at 7 bases. CDR3 size: 13 residues. Trimming took 0 bases from V and 5 from J; bases not matched to a gene: 0. CDR1 is SEHNR, CDR2 FQNEAQ, per germline (reference sequence). CDR3 sequence (DNA): TGTGCCAGCAGCTTAGCAGGGGGCGAGACCCAGTACTTC. It codes for CASSLAGGETQYF.

J is TRBJ2-5 and V is TRBV5-1, with D hard to call. The V gene's germline CDR1 is SGHRS and CDR2 YFSETQ. CDR3 size: 13 residues. Trimming pared 0 bases from V and 3 bases from J, leaving 6 bases between. This chain's CDR3 is CASSLAAEETQYF. The DNA for the CDR3 is TGCGCCAGCAGCTTGGCGGCGGAAGAGACCCAGTACTTC. The full variable domain, with the rest looked up from reference TRBV5-1 and TRBJ2-5, is KAGVTQTPRYLIKTRGQQVTLSCSPISGHRSVSWYQQTPGQGLQFLFEYFSETQRNKGNFPGRFSGRQFSNSRSEMNVSTLELGDSALYLCASSLAAEETQYFGPGTRLLVL.

The chain carries TRBV6-5 and TRBJ1-6; D might be TRBD1 (5 bases). Germline CDR1 and CDR2: MNHEY and SVGAGI. V shed 8 bases and J shed 8 bases, with 13 bases lying between them. The CDR3 is 13 residues long. This CDR3 reads CASGDSQDSPLHF. DNA of the CDR3: TGTGCCAGCGGCGACAGTCAAGATTCACCCCTCCACTTT.

This chain links TRBV7-2 with TRBJ2-1, with 7 bases matching TRBD1. Germline CDR1 is SGHTA and CDR2 is FQGNSA. V trimming: 3 bases; J trimming: 4 bases; junction bases outside the gene matches: 6. CDR3 length: 15 residues. The CDR3 here is CASSFRMDRYNEQFF. The CDR3 DNA is TGTGCCAGCAGCTTCCGGATGGACAGGTACAATGAGCAGTTCTTC.

The rearrangement joins TRBV5-6 to TRBJ2-5; 12 bases map to TRBD2. The V gene's germline CDR1 is SGHDT and CDR2 YYEEEE. V lost 4 bases, J lost 5 bases, and 15 bases stayed unmatched. This CDR3 is 18 amino acids long. This CDR3 reads CASSADPRLAGDAETQYF. As DNA, the CDR3 is TGTGCCAGCAGCGCGGATCCAAGACTAGCGGGAGACGCGGAGACCCAGTACTTC.

This sequence joins TRBV27 and TRBJ2-7, with 7 nucleotides matching TRBD2. CDR3 length equals 14 residues. V was pared by 3 bases and J by 0 bases, with 2 bases of the junction left unmatched. In germline, CDR1 is MNHEY, CDR2 SMNVEV (reference sequence). The CDR3 spells CASSLGGTSYEQYF. The CDR3 nucleotides read TGTGCCAGCAGTTTGGGAGGGACCTCCTACGAGCAGTACTTC.

In regard to this clone: Other DNA sequences in this specimen translate into the identical CDR3. This rearrangement joins TRBV28 to TRBJ2-3; D could derive from TRBD1 or TRBD2 (6 bases each). CDR1 and CDR2 from the germline V gene are MDHEN and SYDVKM. This CDR3 is built from 15 residues. Trimming removed 5 bases at V and 4 bases at J, with 16 bases between. DNA for the CDR3: TGTGCCAGCAGTCGTCGTAGGGGGGCCCCAGATACGCAGTATTTT. This encodes CASSRRRGAPDTQYF.

The chain employs TRBV30 and TRBJ2-5; TRBD1 agrees at 10 bases. The germline V gene has CDR1 GTSNPN and CDR2 SVGIG (reference sequence). This CDR3 region has 14 residues. Losses at the gene ends were 3 bases for V and 2 bases for J; bases not matched to a gene: 3. The CDR3 DNA reads TGTGCCTGGAGGGACAGGGGGAAACAAGAGACCCAGTACTTC. It codes for CAWRDRGKQETQYF.

V is TRBV6-5 and J is TRBJ2-7; 9 nucleotides agree with TRBD1. The V segment lost 6 bases and the J segment 0 bases; nucleotides outside the gene matches: 3. The length of the CDR3 is 14 residues. The germline V gene has CDR1 MNHEY and CDR2 SVGAGI. The CDR3 protein is CASRGQGSSYEQYF. CDR3 in DNA: TGTGCCAGCAGAGGACAGGGGAGCTCCTACGAGCAGTACTTC.

The chain couples TRBV5-6 to TRBJ1-1; D call uncertain. Germline V gene lookup returns CDR1 SGHDT and CDR2 YYEEEE. V was cut by 8 bases and J by 6 bases, with 8 bases left in between. The CDR3 sequence is 10 residues long. CDR3 nucleotide sequence: TGTGCCAGTCTGTGGGCTGAAGCTTTCTTT. This codes for CASLWAEAFF. Together with reference TRBV5-6 and TRBJ1-1, the CDR3 gives the full variable domain: DAGVTQSPTHLIKTRGQQVTLRCSPKSGHDTVSWYQQALGQGPQFIFQYYEEEERQRGNFPDRFSGHQFPNYSSELNVNALLLGDSALYLCASLWAEAFFGQGTRLTVV.

This chain uses TRBV5-1 with TRBJ2-7; TRBD2 might be the D (6 bases). Germline-derived CDR1 and CDR2 are SGHRS and YFSETQ. The CDR3 totals 15 residues. Trimming took 0 bases from V and 6 from J, leaving 16 bases between them. The CDR3 DNA reads TGCGCCAGCAGCTTGGGCCGGGTAGGGGACTCCGAGCAGTACTTC. This codes for CASSLGRVGDSEQYF.

The rearrangement uses TRBV10-3 and TRBJ1-1; TRBD1 might be the D (5 bases). The CDR3 runs 14 residues. Trimming removed 6 bases at V and 4 bases at J, with 15 bases between. CDR1 ENHRY and CDR2 SYGVKD come from the germline V gene. The CDR3 region has the DNA TGTGCCATCAGGGGCTGGGGCCCGTCCACTGAAGCTTTCTTT. Translation gives CAIRGWGPSTEAFF.

J is TRBJ2-7 and V is TRBV6-1, with D perhaps matching TRBD1 (7 bases). V was trimmed by 2 bases and J by 6 bases, leaving 11 bases between them. Germline lookup yields CDR1 MNHNS and CDR2 SASEGT. The CDR3 is 13 residues long. The CDR3 DNA reads as TGTGCCAGCAGTGAATACAGGGGAGGCGAGCAGTACTTC. Protein: CASSEYRGGEQYF.

The V gene is TRBV28, the J gene TRBJ2-3, with D tentatively TRBD2 (6 bases). Germline lookup yields CDR1 MDHEN and CDR2 SYDVKM. Trimming left V 2 bases short and J 10 bases short, with 19 bases between. The CDR3 runs 15 residues. Written as DNA, the CDR3 is TGTGCCAGCAGTTTAGACGCGGGGAAATTTGATGCGCAGTATTTT. It codes for CASSLDAGKFDAQYF.

The chain joins TRBV5-5 to TRBJ2-2, with D hard to call. Trimming left V 0 bases short and J 0 bases short, with 6 bases between. This CDR3 is built from 15 residues. The germline V gene has CDR1 SGHKS and CDR2 YYEKEE (reference sequence). CDR3: CASSLGAANTGELFF. CDR3 nucleotides: TGTGCCAGCAGCTTGGGGGCAGCGAACACCGGGGAGCTGTTTTTT.

This clone was counted a few times. The CDR3 sequence is CASSIQGPLEPQHF. The CDR3 region has the DNA TGTGCCAGTAGTATACAAGGGCCTCTTGAGCCCCAGCATTTT. The chain employs TRBV19 and TRBJ1-5; D unresolved. V shed 2 bases and J shed 8 bases, with 13 bases lying between them. Germline CDR1 is LNHDA and CDR2 is SQIVND (reference sequence). CDR3 size: 14 residues.

The genes are TRBV19 and TRBJ2-5, with 12 bases fitting TRBD2. The CDR3 covers 16 residues. V lost 5 bases and J lost 0; bases outside the gene matches: 4. Germline loops: CDR1 LNHDA, CDR2 SQIVND (reference sequence). CDR3 in amino acids: CASSLGLAGNQETQYF. CDR3 coding DNA: TGTGCCAGTAGTCTTGGACTAGCGGGGAACCAAGAGACCCAGTACTTC.

The J gene is TRBJ2-2, the V gene TRBV7-2; 8 nucleotides agree with TRBD2. The ends lost 1 base at V and 4 bases at J; junction bases unmatched: 5. This CDR3 has 16 amino acids. From germline, CDR1 is SGHTA and CDR2 FQGNSA. DNA of the CDR3: TGTGCCAGCAGCTTAGGGGAGCGGGGGTTCACCGGGGAGCTGTTTTTT. Its translation: CASSLGERGFTGELFF.

The chain employs TRBV6-5 and TRBJ1-2; D might be TRBD1 (5 bases). The CDR3 sequence is 12 residues long. CDR1 MNHEY and CDR2 SVGAGI come from the germline V gene. The V end lost 7 bases, the J end lost 2 bases, and 8 bases lay between the germline ends. CDR3: CASTGLNYGYTF. DNA for the CDR3: TGTGCCAGCACGGGGCTAAACTATGGCTACACCTTC.

This clone was counted a few times. The genes are TRBV5-6 and TRBJ2-1, with D perhaps matching TRBD2 (5 bases). The germline gives CDR1 SGHDT, CDR2 YYEEEE. This CDR3 has 16 amino acids. The V end lost 0 bases, the J end lost 3 bases, and 13 bases lay between the germline ends. The CDR3 coding sequence is TGTGCCAGCAGCTTGGGTCGGGGTAGGAACTACAATGAGCAGTTCTTC. Translating it yields CASSLGRGRNYNEQFF.

In this sample, this clone turned up once. This chain joins TRBV19 and TRBJ1-5; D not resolved. Trimming stripped 1 base from V and 7 bases from J, with 8 bases between. CDR3 size: 13 residues. Germline V gives CDR1 LNHDA, CDR2 SQIVND (reference sequence). CDR3 in DNA: TGTGCCAGTAGTATAGGAGTAGAACAGCCCCAGCATTTT. This encodes CASSIGVEQPQHF.

V usage is TRBV6-5 and J usage is TRBJ2-7; 7 bases align to TRBD1. Germline V gives CDR1 MNHEY, CDR2 SVGAGI. V shed 4 bases and J 2 bases; nucleotides not matched to a gene: 5. The CDR3 has 14 amino acids. Here the CDR3 reads CASSSGTVPYEQYF. The CDR3 DNA follows: TGTGCCAGCAGTTCGGGGACAGTTCCCTACGAGCAGTACTTC.